This TCR beta chain was obtained from a study of T cell repertoires in cytomegalovirus infection (dated by TCRdb to 2018 to 2020). The study in broad terms: Peptide stimulations targeted recently identified HLA-C-restricted CMV epitopes, whose presentation resists viral immunomodulation, together with well-studied HLA-B-restricted epitopes. Donor HLA type was relevant to the analysis, as public TCR beta signatures indicated carriage of CMV infection together with the matching HLA type.

What the research found in general, with its limitations: Carriers of CMV infection plus the relevant HLA type were discriminated by the cumulative frequency of public TCR beta family members in the study cohort and in an independent approximately 400-donor cohort. In the ex vivo response, HLA-C-restricted CMV-specific TCR beta clonotypes were dominant, and in two of eight donors the single most frequent clonotype came from this HLA-C-restricted group.

Concerning this clonotype itself: This clone's antigen is unknown. No much larger clone exists at a distance of one base, and base qualities are not known.

Read against the paper, the sample's treatment or condition label means: in vitro stimulation with specific CMV peptide epitopes to enrich CMV-specific T cells. Sequencing relied on an Illumina HiSeq 1500. The public reads were reanalyzed by TCRdb: fastp trimming at Q25, MiXCR alignment, in-frame beta chains only. One record per CDR3 amino acid sequence lists the most common genes and DNA. Present in this sample are fewer than 1,000,000 distinct CDR3 sequences, about 33% of which were seen just once. 13% of the sample comes from the top ten. V loses 4 bases of germline sequence and J loses 5 bases, and the interval between the two ends is 15 bases. From the cysteine up to the phenylalanine, the CDR3 has a length of 15 residues. Only CDR3 DNA remains: 45 bases, in frame from the first base. The germline V gene (reference sequence) yields LGHDT for CDR1 and YNNKEL for CDR2.

The source was cultured CD8+ T cells from PBMCs, collected from culture after CMV antigen stimulation. This clonotype originated in a human donor in good health (CMV status not recorded). Some clones in this sample may be carry-over from other donors' samples. The sequence links TRBV3-1 to TRBJ2-1, with the D gene too uncertain to name. The DNA sequence is as follows: TGTGCCAGCAGCCCCGGTGGTGGGTTGAACAATGAGCAGTTCTTC. The resulting protein is CASSPGGGLNNEQFF.